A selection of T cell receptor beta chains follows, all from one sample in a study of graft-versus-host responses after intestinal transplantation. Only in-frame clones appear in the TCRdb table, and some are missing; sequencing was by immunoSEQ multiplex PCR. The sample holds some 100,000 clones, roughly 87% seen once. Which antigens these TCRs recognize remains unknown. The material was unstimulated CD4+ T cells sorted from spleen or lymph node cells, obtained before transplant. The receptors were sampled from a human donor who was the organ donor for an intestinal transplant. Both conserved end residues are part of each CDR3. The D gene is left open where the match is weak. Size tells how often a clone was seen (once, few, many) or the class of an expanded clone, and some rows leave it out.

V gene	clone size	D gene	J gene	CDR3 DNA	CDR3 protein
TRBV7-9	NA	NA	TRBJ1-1	TGTGCCAGCAGCTTATACTTGGAGAGGGGTAGCACTGAAGCTTTCTTT	CASSLYLERGSTEAFF
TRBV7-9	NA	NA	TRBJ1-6	TGTGCCAGCAGCTTAGAAAGTTCACCCCTCCACTTT	CASSLESSPLHF
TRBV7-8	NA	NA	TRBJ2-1	TGTGCCAGCAGCTTTGAGGGAATTGGGTACAATGAGCAGTTCTTC	CASSFEGIGYNEQFF
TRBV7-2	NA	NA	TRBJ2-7	TGTGCCAGCAGCTTAGTTTTCGGACAGAGCTCCTACGAGCAGTACTTC	CASSLVFGQSSYEQYF
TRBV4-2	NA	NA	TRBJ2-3	TGTGCCAGCAGCCAAGAGGGTACAGGACGTGGCACAGATACGCAGTATTTT	CASSQEGTGRGTDTQYF
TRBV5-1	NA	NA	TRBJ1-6	TGCGCCAGCAGTTCAGGGAGTAGAGTTTCACCCCTCCACTTT	CASSSGSRVSPLHF
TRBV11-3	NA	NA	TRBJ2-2	TGTGCCAGCAGCTTAGGAGGCCCCGGGGAGCTGTTTTTT	CASSLGGPGELFF
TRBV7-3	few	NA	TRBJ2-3	TGTGCCAGCGGGCCGGGGAGGAGCACAGATACGCAGTATTTT	CASGPGRSTDTQYF
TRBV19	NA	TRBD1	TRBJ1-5	TGTGCCAGTAAACAACAGGGGAATCAGCCCCAGCATTTT	CASKQQGNQPQHF
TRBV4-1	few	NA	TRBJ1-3	TGCGCCAGCAGCCAAGATTTACAGGGAGGGGACACCATATATTTT	CASSQDLQGGDTIYF
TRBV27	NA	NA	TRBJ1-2	TGTGCCAGCAGTTTATCCTCTGGCATGACGAACTATGGCTACACCTTC	CASSLSSGMTNYGYTF
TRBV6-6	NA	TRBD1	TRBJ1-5	TGTGCCAGCAGCCAGGGACAGGGTGTAAGGCAGCCCCAGCATTTT	CASSQGQGVRQPQHF
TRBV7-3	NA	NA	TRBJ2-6	TGTGCCAGCAGCTCCAGCTCTGGGGCCAACGTCCTGACTTTC	CASSSSSGANVLTF
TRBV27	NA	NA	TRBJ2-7	TGTGCCAGCAGTTTACCCAAAGAGCGCTCCTACGAGCAGTACTTC	CASSLPKERSYEQYF
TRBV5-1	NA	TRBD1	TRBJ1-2	TGCGCCAGCAGACCCGGGACAGGGGGCGATGGCTACACCTTC	CASRPGTGGDGYTF
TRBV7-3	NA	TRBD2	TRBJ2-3	TGTGCCAGCAGCTTAAATAGCGGGGGGCCGCAGTATTTT	CASSLNSGGPQYF
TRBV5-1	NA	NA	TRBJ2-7	TGCGCCAGCAGCTTGGCCAGGGGGGACACCTACGAGCAGTACTTC	CASSLARGDTYEQYF
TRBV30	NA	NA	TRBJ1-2	TGTGCCTGGAGCTCGGCGCAAGGGCGGAGTGGCTACACCTTC	CAWSSAQGRSGYTF
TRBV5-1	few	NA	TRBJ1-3	TGCGCCAGCAGCTTGAAGTCCGGGATCTCTGGAAACACCATATATTTT	CASSLKSGISGNTIYF
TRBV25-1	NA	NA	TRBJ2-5	TGTGCCAGCAGTGAATCCGGGGGCAGGGACGAGACCCAGTACTTC	CASSESGGRDETQYF
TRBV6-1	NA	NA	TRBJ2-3	TGTGCCAGTCAGTCCCCTAGCACAGATACGCAGTATTTT	CASQSPSTDTQYF
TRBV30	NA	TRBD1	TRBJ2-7	TGTGCCTGGAGTACGAGGACAGGGGCCTACGAGCAGTACTTC	CAWSTRTGAYEQYF
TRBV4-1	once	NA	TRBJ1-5	TGCGCCAGCAGCCGCCCGGGGGAAAATCAGCCCCAGCATTTT	CASSRPGENQPQHF
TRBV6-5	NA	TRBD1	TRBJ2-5	TGTGCCAGCAGTTACGGGACAGGGGGAGAGACCCAGTACTTC	CASSYGTGGETQYF
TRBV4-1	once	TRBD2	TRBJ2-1	TGCGCCAGCAGCCAAGATCAGAGCGGGGGGGCCGACAATGAGCAGTTCTTC	CASSQDQSGGADNEQFF
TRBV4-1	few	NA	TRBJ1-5	TGCGCCAGCAGCCAACTTCGAGGACAGAGCAATCAGCCCCAGCATTTT	CASSQLRGQSNQPQHF
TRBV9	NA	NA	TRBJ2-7	TGTGCCAGCAGCGTAGGTTTGACAAAGGACGGCGAGCAGTACTTC	CASSVGLTKDGEQYF